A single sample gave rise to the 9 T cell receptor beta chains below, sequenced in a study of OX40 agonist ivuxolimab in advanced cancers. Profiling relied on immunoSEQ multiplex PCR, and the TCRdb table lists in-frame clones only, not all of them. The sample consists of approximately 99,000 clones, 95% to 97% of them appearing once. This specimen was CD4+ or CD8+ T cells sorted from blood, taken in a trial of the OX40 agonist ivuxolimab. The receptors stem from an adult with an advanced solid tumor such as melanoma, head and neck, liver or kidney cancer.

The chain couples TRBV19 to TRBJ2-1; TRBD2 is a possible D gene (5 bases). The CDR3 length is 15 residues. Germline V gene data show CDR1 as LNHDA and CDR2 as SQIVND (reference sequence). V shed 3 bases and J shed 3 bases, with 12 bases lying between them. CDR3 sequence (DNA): TGTGCCAGTAGTATCTTCACGGGAAACTACAATGAGCAGTTCTTC. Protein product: CASSIFTGNYNEQFF.

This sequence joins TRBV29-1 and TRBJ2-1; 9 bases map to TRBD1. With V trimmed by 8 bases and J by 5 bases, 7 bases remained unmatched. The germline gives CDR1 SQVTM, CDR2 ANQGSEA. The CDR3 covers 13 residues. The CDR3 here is CSTLQGAHNEQFF. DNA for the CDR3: TGCAGCACCCTACAGGGGGCGCACAATGAGCAGTTCTTC.

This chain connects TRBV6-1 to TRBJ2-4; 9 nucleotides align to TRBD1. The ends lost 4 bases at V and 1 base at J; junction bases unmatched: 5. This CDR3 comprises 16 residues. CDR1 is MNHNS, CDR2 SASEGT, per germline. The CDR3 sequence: CASSGDREGAKNIQYF. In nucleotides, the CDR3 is TGTGCCAGCAGTGGGGACAGGGAGGGGGCCAAAAACATTCAGTACTTC.

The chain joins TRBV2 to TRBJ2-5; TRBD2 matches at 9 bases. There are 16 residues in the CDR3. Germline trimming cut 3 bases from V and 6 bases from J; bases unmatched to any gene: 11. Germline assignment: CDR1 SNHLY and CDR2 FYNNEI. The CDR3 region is CASSDGGASGIKTQYF. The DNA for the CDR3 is TGTGCCAGCAGTGACGGGGGCGCTAGCGGGATAAAGACCCAGTACTTC.

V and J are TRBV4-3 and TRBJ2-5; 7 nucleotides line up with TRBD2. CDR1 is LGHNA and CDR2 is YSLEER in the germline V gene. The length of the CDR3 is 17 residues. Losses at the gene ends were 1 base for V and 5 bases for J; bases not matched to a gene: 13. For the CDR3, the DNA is TGCGCCAGCAGCCAAGCCCCTCTCGCGGGAGTTTTTGAGACCCAGTACTTC. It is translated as CASSQAPLAGVFETQYF.

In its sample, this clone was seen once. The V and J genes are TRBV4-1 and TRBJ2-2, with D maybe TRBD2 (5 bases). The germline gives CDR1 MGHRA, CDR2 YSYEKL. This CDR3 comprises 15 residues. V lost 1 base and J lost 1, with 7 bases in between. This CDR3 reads CASSQVEGNTGELFF. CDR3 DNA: TGCGCCAGCAGCCAAGTCGAGGGGAACACCGGGGAGCTGTTTTTT.

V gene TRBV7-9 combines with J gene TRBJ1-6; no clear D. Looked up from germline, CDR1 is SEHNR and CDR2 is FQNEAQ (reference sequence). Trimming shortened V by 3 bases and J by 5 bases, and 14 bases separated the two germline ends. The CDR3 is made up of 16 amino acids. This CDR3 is CASSLPTGRDNSPLHF. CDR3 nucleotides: TGTGCCAGCAGCTTGCCGACCGGGCGGGATAATTCACCCCTCCACTTT. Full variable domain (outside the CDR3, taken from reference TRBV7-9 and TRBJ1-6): DTGVSQNPRHKITKRGQNVTFRCDPISEHNRLYWYRQTLGQGPEFLTYFQNEAQLEKSRLLSDRFSAERPKGSFSTLEIQRTEQGDSAMYLCASSLPTGRDNSPLHFGNGTRLTVT.

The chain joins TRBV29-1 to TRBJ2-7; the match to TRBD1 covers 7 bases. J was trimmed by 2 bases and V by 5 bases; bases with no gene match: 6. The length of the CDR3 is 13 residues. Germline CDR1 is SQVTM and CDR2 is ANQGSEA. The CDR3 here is CSVLQGRPYEQYF. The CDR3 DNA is TGCAGCGTTCTACAGGGGAGACCCTACGAGCAGTACTTC.

CDR3 sequence reads: CASSLGWDWDEQYF. The DNA for the CDR3 is TGTGCCAGCAGCTTGGGGTGGGACTGGGACGAGCAGTACTTC. The V gene is TRBV5-4, the J gene TRBJ2-7, with a tentative D call TRBD2 (6 bases). The CDR3 spans 14 residues. Trimming stripped 0 bases from V and 5 bases from J, with 12 bases between. Germline V gene data show CDR1 as SGHNT and CDR2 as YYREEE (reference sequence).